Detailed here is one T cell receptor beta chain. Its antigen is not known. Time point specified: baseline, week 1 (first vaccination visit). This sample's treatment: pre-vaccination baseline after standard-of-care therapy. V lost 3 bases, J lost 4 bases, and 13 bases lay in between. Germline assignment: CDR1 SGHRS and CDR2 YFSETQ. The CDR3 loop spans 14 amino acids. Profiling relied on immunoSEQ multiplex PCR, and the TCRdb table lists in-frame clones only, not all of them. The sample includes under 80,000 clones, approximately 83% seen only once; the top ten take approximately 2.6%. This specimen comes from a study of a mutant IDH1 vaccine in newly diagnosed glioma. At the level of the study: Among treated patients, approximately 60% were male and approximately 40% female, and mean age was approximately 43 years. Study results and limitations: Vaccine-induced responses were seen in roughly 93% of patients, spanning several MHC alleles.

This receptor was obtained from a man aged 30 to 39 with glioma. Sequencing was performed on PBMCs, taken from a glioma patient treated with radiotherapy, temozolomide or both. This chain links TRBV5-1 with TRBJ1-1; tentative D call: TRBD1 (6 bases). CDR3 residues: CASSSKGGGTEAFF. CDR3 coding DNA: TGCGCCAGCAGCTCCAAGGGGGGTGGCACTGAAGCTTTCTTT.